The 17 T cell receptor beta chains below come from one sample, sequenced in a study of identical twins. TCRdb re-derived calls from the 5' RACE reads in MiXCR, one entry per CDR3 protein. The table records 200,000 to 250,000 distinct CDR3 sequences, about 11% of them present only once. Sequences were obtained from memory T cells sorted from blood. The receptors derive from a man aged 50 to 59 in good health.

This clonotype was picked up a small number of times. V and J are TRBV12-3 or TRBV12-4 and TRBJ1-2, with TRBD1 matching over 9 bases. The junction had 11 bases not matched to a gene; V was cut back by 5 bases and J by 4 bases. This CDR3 is built from 16 residues. CDR3 residues: CASSRSTGGTSYGYTF. The CDR3 DNA is TGTGCCAGCAGTCGTTCGACAGGGGGAACCTCCTATGGCTACACCTTC.

This clonotype was counted many times. The V gene is TRBV29-1, the J gene TRBJ2-1; D not certain. Germline CDR1 is SQVTM and CDR2 is ANQGSEA. The CDR3 runs to 11 residues. Trimming took off 4 bases at V and 9 bases at J, with 10 bases between the two ends. The CDR3 spells CSVGRFGEQFF. DNA of the CDR3: TGCAGCGTTGGAAGGTTTGGTGAGCAGTTCTTC.

The genes are TRBV24-1 and TRBJ2-1; D tentatively reads TRBD1 or TRBD2 (5 bases each). Germline CDR1 KGHDR, CDR2 SFDVKD. With 7 bases removed from V and 0 bases from J, the gap between germline ends came to 12 bases. The CDR3 contains 15 residues. In nucleotides, the CDR3 is TGTGCCACCAGCCTCGGGACCCTCTCCTACAATGAGCAGTTCTTC. Encoded protein: CATSLGTLSYNEQFF.

This clonotype was seen a few times. V is TRBV11-2 and J is TRBJ1-2, with 9 bases that match TRBD1. The germline V gene encodes CDR1 SGHAT and CDR2 FQNNGV. CDR3 length equals 15 residues. V trimming: 0 bases; J trimming: 4 bases; junction bases outside the gene matches: 3. DNA for the CDR3: TGTGCCAGCAGCTTAGAGGGACAGGGCATCTATGGCTACACCTTC. It specifies CASSLEGQGIYGYTF. Together with reference TRBV11-2 and TRBJ1-2, the CDR3 gives the full variable domain: EAGVAQSPRYKIIEKRQSVAFWCNPISGHATLYWYQQILGQGPKLLIQFQNNGVVDDSQLPKDRFSAERLKGVDSTLKIQPAKLEDSAVYLCASSLEGQGIYGYTFGSGTRLTVV.

As concerns this clonotype: Relative to the germline gene, one junction end is altered; a read error may explain this. The genes are TRBV12-3 or TRBV12-4 and TRBJ1-2; weak D call: TRBD1 (5 bases). The CDR3 totals 14 residues. CDR3 region: CASTPAGFNCGYTF. For the CDR3, the DNA is TGTGCCAGCACCCCAGCAGGGTTTAACTGTGGCTACACCTTC.

This clonotype was seen a few times. V gene TRBV28 combines with J gene TRBJ2-5; possibly TRBD1 for D (6 bases). In germline, CDR1 is MDHEN, CDR2 SYDVKM. With 4 bases removed from V and 5 bases from J, the gap between germline ends came to 14 bases. The CDR3 sequence is 14 residues long. CDR3 sequence (DNA): TGTGCCAGCAGTTCCACAGGGCCGGGGGAGACCCAGTACTTC. Translation: CASSSTGPGETQYF.

Worth noting for this clonotype: Germline is not matched at one junction end, which may reflect a read error. The CDR3 region is CVSSSDRQGELNTEAFF. CDR3 in DNA: TGTGTCAGCAGCTCAGACCGACAGGGGGAATTGAACACTGAAGCTTTCTTT. The J gene is TRBJ1-1, the V gene TRBV6-1; 9 bases fit TRBD1. This CDR3 comprises 17 residues. Germline CDR1 MNHNS, CDR2 SASEGT.

The chain recombines TRBV5-1 with TRBJ2-7, with TRBD1 matching over 7 bases. The germline gives CDR1 SGHRS, CDR2 YFSETQ. This CDR3 spans 14 amino acids. With 4 bases clipped from V and 3 bases from J, the junction kept 7 bases outside the gene matches. Written as DNA, the CDR3 is TGCGCCAGCAGCAACAGGGGTATAAACTACGAGCAGTACTTC. Protein product: CASSNRGINYEQYF.

The rearrangement links TRBV28 to TRBJ1-6; 9 bases map to TRBD1. Trimming at V came to 4 bases and at J to 10 bases, leaving 11 bases not matched to a gene. The CDR3 sequence is 16 residues long. The germline V gene has CDR1 MDHEN and CDR2 SYDVKM. The CDR3 nucleotides read TGTGCCAGCAGTTCCCAACTACAGGGGGCGGGATCACCCCTCCACTTT. Amino acids: CASSSQLQGAGSPLHF.

At least ten counts were recorded for this clonotype. V and J are TRBV3-1 and TRBJ2-7, with 9 bases aligning to TRBD1. The junction had 8 bases not matched to a gene; V was cut back by 2 bases and J by 3 bases. The germline CDR1 and CDR2 sequences are LGHDT and YNNKEL (reference sequence). The CDR3 covers 16 residues. This CDR3 is CASSQRPGQGSYEQYF. For the CDR3, the DNA is TGTGCCAGCAGCCAAAGACCGGGACAGGGTAGCTACGAGCAGTACTTC.

Ten or more counts support this clonotype. The chain combines TRBV12-3 or TRBV12-4 with TRBJ2-7; 11 positions match TRBD1. The CDR3 sequence is 14 residues long. Unmatched junction bases numbered 3, after V lost 6 bases and J lost 2 bases. CDR3 bases: TGTGCCAGCAGACCGGGACAGGGGGCCTACGAGCAGTACTTC. Protein product: CASRPGQGAYEQYF.

With regard to this clonotype: This sequence may be a read error, since a much larger clone differs from it by one base. The rearrangement links TRBV4-1 to TRBJ2-7; TRBD2 agrees at 14 bases. The CDR3 spans 15 residues. Germline V gives CDR1 MGHRA, CDR2 YSYEKL. Trimming cost V 5 bases and J 5 bases; bases outside gene matches: 5. The CDR3 spells CASSSPGLAGDEQYF. In DNA, the CDR3 is TGCGCCAGCAGCTCACCGGGACTAGCGGGAGACGAGCAGTACTTC.

This clonotype turned up a few times. The chain combines TRBV28 with TRBJ2-2; 11 bases fit TRBD2. This CDR3 contains 15 residues. J lost 6 bases, V lost 6 bases, and 6 bases had no gene match. Germline V gene data show CDR1 as MDHEN and CDR2 as SYDVKM. In nucleotides, the CDR3 is TGTGCCAGCAGCCATAGCGGGGGGGCTGCCGGGGAGCTGTTTTTT. Protein sequence: CASSHSGGAAGELFF.

In its sample, this clonotype was seen many times. The chain has TRBV20-1 and TRBJ2-7, with 12 bases that match TRBD2. Trimming cost V 3 bases and J 4 bases; bases outside gene matches: 10. The CDR3 has 16 residues. From germline, CDR1 is DFQATT and CDR2 SNEGSKA (reference sequence). CDR3 bases: TGCAGTGCTAGTGAACCCCGACTAGCGGGAGAGTACGAGCAGTACTTC. Translation gives CSASEPRLAGEYEQYF.

This clonotype was seen at least ten times. The V gene is TRBV7-2, the J gene TRBJ2-2; D may be TRBD1 or TRBD2 (5 bases each). V was clipped by 3 bases and J by 4 bases, with 15 bases between them. The CDR3 is 16 residues long. Per the germline V gene, CDR1 is SGHTA and CDR2 is FQGNSA. The CDR3 loop is CASSFGLGTGTGELFF. The CDR3 bases are TGTGCCAGCAGCTTTGGACTCGGGACCGGCACCGGGGAGCTGTTTTTT.

At least ten counts were recorded for this clonotype. The chain joins TRBV11-2 to TRBJ2-7; D gene uncertain. V lost 3 bases and J lost 5, with 11 bases in between. Germline lookup yields CDR1 SGHAT and CDR2 FQNNGV. The CDR3 spans 13 residues. The CDR3 DNA reads as TGTGCCAGCAGCTTTGGTAGTATCGACGAGCAGTACTTC. Translated: CASSFGSIDEQYF.

DNA for the CDR3: TGTGCCAGCAGCCAAGGATTTGCTAGCGGGGGGTTGGAGACCCAGTACTTC. This gives the protein CASSQGFASGGLETQYF. The chain uses TRBV14 and TRBJ2-5, with TRBD2 matching 11 bases. This CDR3 spans 17 amino acids. Germline loops: CDR1 SGHDN, CDR2 FVKESK. Unmatched junction bases numbered 9, after V lost 1 base and J lost 5 bases.